This T cell receptor beta chain appears in the sequencing data of a study of breast tumors, draining lymph nodes, adjacent tissues. Germline V lookup: CDR1 SGHVS, CDR2 FNYEAQ. This CDR3 has 10 residues. V gave up 2 bases and J gave up 9 bases, with 5 bases separating them. MiXCR, applied by TCRdb to the multiplex PCR reads, yields one record per CDR3 protein. The data show under 150,000 distinct CDR3 sequences, with about 22% seen just once and 2.5% to 3% held by the top ten. Samples came from axillary lymph nodes draining the breast cancer. Study conclusions and caveats: That most tumor T cells come from lymph nodes remained unproven. Tumor and nontumor repertoires were significantly more similar in luminal-like than in basal-like breast cancer. Compared with lymph nodes, tumors were less diverse; compared with nontumor tissue, more.

Many counts were recorded for this clonotype. Antigen unknown. The clonotype originates from a female donor with breast cancer. Some clones in this sample may be carry-over from other donors' samples. Sequencing was done on a sample of axillary lymph node tissue. This chain joins TRBV7-6 and TRBJ2-7; D unclear. The CDR3 here is CASSLSGQYF. The CDR3 coding sequence is TGTGCCAGCAGCTTAAGTGGGCAGTACTTC.